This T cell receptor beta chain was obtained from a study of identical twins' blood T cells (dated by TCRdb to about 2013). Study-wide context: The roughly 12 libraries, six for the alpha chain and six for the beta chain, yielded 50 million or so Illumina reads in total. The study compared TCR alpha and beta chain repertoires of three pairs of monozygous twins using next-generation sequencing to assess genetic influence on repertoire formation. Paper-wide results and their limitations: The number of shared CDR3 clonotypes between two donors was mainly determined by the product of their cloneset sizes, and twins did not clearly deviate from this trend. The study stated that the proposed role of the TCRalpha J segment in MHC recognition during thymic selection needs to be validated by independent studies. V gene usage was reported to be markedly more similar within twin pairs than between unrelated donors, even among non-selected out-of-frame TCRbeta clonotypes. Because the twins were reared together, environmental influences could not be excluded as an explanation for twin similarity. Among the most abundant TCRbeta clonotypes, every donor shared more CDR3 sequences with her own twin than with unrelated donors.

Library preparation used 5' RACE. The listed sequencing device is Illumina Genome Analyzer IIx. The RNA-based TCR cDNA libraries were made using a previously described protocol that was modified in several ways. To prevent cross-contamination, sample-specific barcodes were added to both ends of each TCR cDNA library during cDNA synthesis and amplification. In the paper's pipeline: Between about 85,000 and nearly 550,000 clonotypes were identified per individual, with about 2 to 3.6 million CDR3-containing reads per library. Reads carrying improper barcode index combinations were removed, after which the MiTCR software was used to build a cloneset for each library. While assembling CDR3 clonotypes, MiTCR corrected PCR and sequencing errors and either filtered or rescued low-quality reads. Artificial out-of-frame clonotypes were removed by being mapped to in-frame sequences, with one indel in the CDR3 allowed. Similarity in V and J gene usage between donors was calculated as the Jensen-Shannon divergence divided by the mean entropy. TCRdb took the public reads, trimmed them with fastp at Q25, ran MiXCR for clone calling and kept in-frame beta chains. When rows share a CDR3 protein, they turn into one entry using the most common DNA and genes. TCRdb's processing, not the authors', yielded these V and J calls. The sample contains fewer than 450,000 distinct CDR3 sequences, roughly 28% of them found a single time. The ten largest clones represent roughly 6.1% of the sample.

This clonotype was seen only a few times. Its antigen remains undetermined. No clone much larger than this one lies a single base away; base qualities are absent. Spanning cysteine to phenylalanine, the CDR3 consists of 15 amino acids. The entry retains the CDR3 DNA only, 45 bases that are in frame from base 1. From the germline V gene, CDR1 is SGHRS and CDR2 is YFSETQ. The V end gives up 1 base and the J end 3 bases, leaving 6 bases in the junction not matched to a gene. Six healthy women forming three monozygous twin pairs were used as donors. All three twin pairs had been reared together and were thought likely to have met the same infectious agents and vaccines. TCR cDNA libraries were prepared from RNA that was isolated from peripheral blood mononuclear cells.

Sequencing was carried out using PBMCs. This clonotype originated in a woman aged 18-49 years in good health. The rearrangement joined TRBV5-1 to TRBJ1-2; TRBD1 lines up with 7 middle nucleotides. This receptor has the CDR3 CASSLLGGKDYGYTF. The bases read TGCGCCAGCAGCTTGCTAGGGGGCAAGGACTATGGCTACACCTTC.